This section outlines one TCR beta chain sequence together with its context. Sequenced by immunoSEQ multiplex PCR; TCRdb stores in-frame clones only, minus some. The sample lists 150,000 to 160,000 clones; approximately 86% were seen once. The time point was: blood 2 weeks post-SBRT. Treatment: 15 Gy SBRT to primary tumor, nephrectomy 4 weeks later. Per the germline V gene, CDR1 is SGHRS and CDR2 is YFSETQ. The CDR3 loop spans 15 amino acids. V was clipped by 0 bases and J by 5 bases, with 14 bases between them. The data derive from a study of radiation and T cells in renal cell carcinoma. The chain employs TRBV5-1 and TRBJ1-1; no clear D gene. This TCR was sampled from a woman aged 45 to 65 with renal cell carcinoma. The specimen comprised blood, sampled from a patient whose treatment included radiotherapy and nephrectomy. CDR3 sequence (DNA): TGCGCCAGCAGCTTGGAGGGCAGCCAGAGAACTGAAGCTTTCTTT. It yields the protein CASSLEGSQRTEAFF.